Below, 12 T cell receptor beta chains from the same sample are listed, as sequenced in a study of metastatic and nonmetastatic thyroid tumors. TCRdb reassembled clones from the PCR reads with MiXCR. This table has roughly 36,000 clones, 10% to 13% appearing once. Prior to thyroid surgery, none of the patients had received any treatment. Specimen: blood. These TCRs come from a female donor with papillary thyroid cancer or a benign thyroid nodule (not recorded which). Some clones in this sample may be carry-over from other donors' samples.

This clone has at least ten counts. CDR3 DNA sequence: TGTGCCAGCAGCCGGGACTATTCAGATACGCAGTATTTT. Protein: CASSRDYSDTQYF. V usage is TRBV7-2 and J usage is TRBJ2-3, with 7 positions matching TRBD2. The CDR3 covers 13 residues. Per the germline V gene, CDR1 is SGHTA and CDR2 is FQGNSA. The V gene end was trimmed by 5 bases and the J gene end by 4 bases; junction bases not matched to a gene: 3.

This clone has only a few counts. This chain links TRBV7-3 with TRBJ2-3, with TRBD2 matching over 7 bases. Germline V lookup: CDR1 SGHTA, CDR2 FQGTGA. The CDR3 totals 17 residues. The ends lost 2 bases at V and 0 bases at J; junction bases unmatched: 8. CDR3 nucleotide sequence: TGTGCCAGCAGCTTATCTAGCGGAGACGTTAGCACAGATACGCAGTATTTT. Encoded protein: CASSLSSGDVSTDTQYF.

This clone was counted many times. This rearrangement joins TRBV10-1 to TRBJ2-2; a weak D match, TRBD2 (6 bases). CDR1 and CDR2 (germline): WNHNN, SYGVQD (reference sequence). This CDR3 comprises 14 residues. The ends were cut back, 6 bases at V and 0 bases at J, with 8 bases in the middle. CDR3 in amino acids: CASRDYANTGELFF. The CDR3 bases are TGCGCCAGCAGGGACTACGCGAACACCGGGGAGCTGTTTTTT.

As concerns this clone: A much larger clone differs from this one at a single base, so this may be a read error. J is TRBJ1-6 and V is TRBV28, with D maybe TRBD1 (5 bases). Trimming removed 6 bases at V and 7 bases at J, with 16 bases between. The germline CDR1 and CDR2 sequences are MDHEN and SYDVKM. This CDR3 comprises 15 residues. The CDR3 region is CASRRSGGWNSPLHF. The CDR3 nucleotides read TGTGCCAGCAGAAGGAGTGGGGGGTGGAATTCACCCCTCCACTTT.

This clone was seen at least ten times. This sequence joins TRBV11-1 and TRBJ1-1; TRBD1 is a possible D gene (6 bases). Trimming removed 1 base from V and 10 bases from J, with 16 bases in between. Germline V gene lookup returns CDR1 SGHAT and CDR2 FQDESV (reference sequence). CDR3 length: 14 amino acids. The CDR3 spells CASSLGLQGLSAFF. CDR3 nucleotide sequence: TGTGCCAGCAGCTTAGGGCTGCAGGGGTTATCAGCTTTCTTT. Filled out from reference TRBV11-1 and TRBJ1-1, the complete variable domain reads EAEVAQSPRYKITEKSQAVAFWCDPISGHATLYWYRQILGQGPELLVQFQDESVVDDSQLPKDRFSAERLKGVDSTLKIQPAELGDSAMYLCASSLGLQGLSAFFGQGTRLTVV.

This clone was seen ten or more times. The CDR3 DNA follows: TGTGCCAGCTTTGTAACGGGTTTTGAAGCTTTCTTT. It codes for CASFVTGFEAFF. V is TRBV2 and J is TRBJ1-1; no clear D gene. The CDR3 is 12 residues long. V was cut by 8 bases and J by 7 bases, with 14 bases left in between. From germline, CDR1 is SNHLY and CDR2 FYNNEI.

In this sample, this clone turned up many times. This chain connects TRBV3-1 to TRBJ2-7; either TRBD1 or TRBD2 may fit D (5 bases each). The V end lost 4 bases, the J end lost 2 bases, and 9 bases lay between the germline ends. The germline V gene has CDR1 LGHDT and CDR2 YNNKEL (reference sequence). The CDR3 contains 13 residues. The CDR3 nucleotides read TGTGCCAGCAGCCCCCCGGGGCCCTACGAGCAGTACTTC. This encodes CASSPPGPYEQYF.

This clone appeared many times. J is TRBJ2-7 and V is TRBV6-2 or TRBV6-3; 10 bases fit TRBD2. Germline V CDR1 and CDR2: MNHEY, SVGEGT. The length of the CDR3 is 14 residues. V gave up 6 bases and J gave up 5 bases; unmatched junction bases: 7. CDR3 amino acids: CASRRTSGRHEQYF. Here the CDR3 DNA reads TGTGCCAGCAGGCGGACTAGCGGACGCCACGAGCAGTACTTC.

V gene TRBV6-1 combines with J gene TRBJ1-6, with a tentative D call TRBD1 (6 bases). V dropped 5 bases and J dropped 3 bases, with 11 bases sitting between them. The V gene's germline CDR1 is MNHNS and CDR2 SASEGT. The CDR3 is 15 amino acids. Written as DNA, the CDR3 is TGTGCCAGCAGTCAGAGGACAGACTATAATTCACCCCTCCACTTT. Encoded protein: CASSQRTDYNSPLHF.

This clone was counted many times. Here the CDR3 DNA reads TGCAGTGCTAGCATGTATAGCAATCAGCCCCAGCATTTT. Amino acid sequence: CSASMYSNQPQHF. The gene calls are TRBV20-1 and TRBJ1-5, with D hard to call. In germline, CDR1 is DFQATT, CDR2 SNEGSKA (reference sequence). V dropped 3 bases and J dropped 0 bases, with 6 bases sitting between them. The CDR3 has 13 amino acids.

The sample holds many counts of this clone. The V gene is TRBV24-1, the J gene TRBJ1-2; 7 bases match TRBD1. The germline gives CDR1 KGHDR, CDR2 SFDVKD. The CDR3 runs to 16 residues. V gave up 2 bases and J gave up 5 bases; unmatched junction bases: 10. CDR3 bases: TGTGCCACCAGTGATTCACAGGGGAGATTTTCATATGGCTACACCTTC. Its translation: CATSDSQGRFSYGYTF.

Many counts were recorded for this clone. The J gene is TRBJ1-1, the V gene TRBV10-3, with D possibly matching TRBD1 (5 bases). Germline V gives CDR1 ENHRY, CDR2 SYGVKD. There are 11 residues in the CDR3. Between the trimmed V and J ends, which lost 4 bases and 8 bases, there was a span of 8 bases. CDR3 DNA sequence: TGTGCCATCAGTGCTGGGGGGGAAGCTTTCTTT. This gives the protein CAISAGGEAFF.